A selection of T cell receptor beta chains follows, all from one sample in a study of control samples from healthy donors and cancer patients. Sequenced by immunoSEQ multiplex PCR; TCRdb stores in-frame clones only, minus some. Of 35,000 to 55,000 clones in the sample, 75% to 95% were seen once. Sequenced: PBMCs. Source of these receptors: a woman in her thirties or forties with head and neck cancer. Each CDR3 is given with its conserved first and last residue. D genes are given only for firm matches. The size entry is marked missing in some rows and otherwise reads once, few, many or a size class.

cdr3_nt cdr3_aa d_call v_call clone_size j_call
TGTGCCAGCAGTGACGGACAGGTCAATGAGCAGTTCTTC CASSDGQVNEQFF TRBD1 TRBV6-4 NA TRBJ2-1
TGCGCCAGCAGCCAGCTACCGGGGGAAAAACTGTTTTTT CASSQLPGEKLFF NA TRBV4-1 NA TRBJ1-4
TGCAGCGTGCCGGAAAGAATGAACACTGAAGCTTTCTTT CSVPERMNTEAFF NA TRBV29-1 NA TRBJ1-1
TGCAGCGTCGGTTGGGGGGTGGCCAGCGAGCAGTACTTC CSVGWGVASEQYF NA TRBV29-1 NA TRBJ2-7
TGTGCCAGCCCTTACCCGTTTACAGGGGGCGTGGGTCAGAACTATGGCTACACCTTC CASPYPFTGGVGQNYGYTF TRBD1 TRBV7-6 once TRBJ1-2
TGTGCCAGCAACCCGGGACAGGGACGGATTCAGTACTTC CASNPGQGRIQYF TRBD1 TRBV2 NA TRBJ2-4
TGTGCCAGCAGCCGTAGTGGGGGGCTCCCAGATACGCAGTATTTT CASSRSGGLPDTQYF NA TRBV4-2 NA TRBJ2-3
TGTGCCAGTAGTACTCAAACAGATAGCAATCAGCCCCAGCATTTT CASSTQTDSNQPQHF NA TRBV19 NA TRBJ1-5
TGTGCCAGCAGCTTAGGGGAAGAGGGGGAGCAGTTCTTC CASSLGEEGEQFF NA TRBV7-6 NA TRBJ2-1
TGCGCCAGCAGCCAAGGATCCCTCTCTGGAAACACCATATATTTT CASSQGSLSGNTIYF NA TRBV4-1 NA TRBJ1-3
TGTGCCAGCAGTAAGGGCGTGGCAGGGAAAAAAGAAGCTTTCTTT CASSKGVAGKKEAFF NA TRBV6-5 NA TRBJ1-1
TGTGCCAGCAGCCCAGGGACCGCCAAAAACATTCAGTACTTC CASSPGTAKNIQYF NA TRBV5-4 NA TRBJ2-4
TGTGCCAGCAGCCCTTATATCTCAAGCTCCTACAATGAGCAGTTCTTC CASSPYISSSYNEQFF NA TRBV7-3 NA TRBJ2-1
TGTGCCAGCAGTTACTCGACGTCAGGGGGCCAAGAGACCCAGTACTTC CASSYSTSGGQETQYF TRBD1 TRBV6-2/TRBV6-3 NA TRBJ2-5
TGTGCCAGCAGTGGATGGCAGGGGAGACACGAGCAGTACTTC CASSGWQGRHEQYF NA TRBV25-1 NA TRBJ2-7